The entry that follows covers one T cell receptor (beta chain) sequence. Its antigen is not known. Expressed TCRB transcripts got sequenced, as all isolated RNA was reverse transcribed. TCRdb keeps only in-frame clones here, not all; method: immunoSEQ multiplex PCR. The data contain about 660,000 clones, over 12% of them singletons. These data originate in a study of beta chain features in type 1 diabetes. Study findings and constraints: It was possible that PCR favored shorter templates, equally so in patients and controls. Across patients, naive, central memory and Treg TCRB repertoires exhibited apparently greater similarity than was observed across healthy donors. Moderate yet significant TCRB CDR3 shortening was seen in Type 1 diabetes patients in all four CD4+ subsets.

The receptor was isolated from a man aged 18 to 29 with type 1 diabetes. Input material: naive CD4+ T cells from blood.

The CDR3 region is CSVAPRAGASEQYF. As DNA, the CDR3 is TGCAGCGTTGCCCCTCGGGCAGGGGCCTCCGAGCAGTACTTC. The chain combines TRBV29-1 with TRBJ2-7; D is possibly TRBD1 (6 bases). V lost 4 bases to trimming and J lost 6 bases, with 19 bases between them. CDR1 is SQVTM, CDR2 ANQGSEA, per germline. This CDR3 has 14 residues.